The entry below gives a single T cell receptor (beta chain) sequence along with its context. The target antigen is unknown. CDR3 size: 16 residues. The V gene lost 0 bases and the J gene lost 0 bases, with 8 bases spanning the gap. The V gene's germline CDR1 is LNHNV and CDR2 YYDKDF (reference sequence). The record originates from a study of CD8 T cells in ankylosing spondylitis. Study-wide findings and caveats: Clones linked to disease were reported to show significant enrichment in matched ankylosing spondylitis synovial fluid.

TCRdb itself ran the 5' RACE reads through MiXCR, one entry per CDR3 protein. Seen here are fewer than 250,000 distinct CDR3 sequences, under 35% observed once, and the top ten hold about 4.2%. The V gene is TRBV15, the J gene TRBJ2-2; D uncertain. Material: blood, either unsorted or a sorted T cell fraction (not recorded which). The origin of this receptor is a male donor with ankylosing spondylitis or in good health (not recorded which). This chain's CDR3 is CATSRDYSANTGELFF. The CDR3 coding sequence is TGTGCCACCAGCAGAGATTATTCCGCGAACACCGGGGAGCTGTTTTTT.